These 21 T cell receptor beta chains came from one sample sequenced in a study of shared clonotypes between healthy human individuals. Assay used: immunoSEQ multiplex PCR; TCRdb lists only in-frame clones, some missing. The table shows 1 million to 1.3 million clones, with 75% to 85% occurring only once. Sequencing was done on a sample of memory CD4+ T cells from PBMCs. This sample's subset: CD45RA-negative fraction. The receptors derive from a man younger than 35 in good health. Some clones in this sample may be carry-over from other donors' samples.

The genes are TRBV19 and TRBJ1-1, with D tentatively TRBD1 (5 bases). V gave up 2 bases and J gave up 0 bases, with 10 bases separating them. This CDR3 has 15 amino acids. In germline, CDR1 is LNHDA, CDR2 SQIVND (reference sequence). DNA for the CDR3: TGTGCCAGTAGTATATCGAAGGGGCTGAACACTGAAGCTTTCTTT. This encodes CASSISKGLNTEAFF.

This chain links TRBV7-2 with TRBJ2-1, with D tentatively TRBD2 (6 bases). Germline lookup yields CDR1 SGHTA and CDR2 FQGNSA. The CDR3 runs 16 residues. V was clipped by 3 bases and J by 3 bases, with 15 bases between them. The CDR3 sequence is CASSFKGAGIYNEQFF. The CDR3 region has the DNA TGTGCCAGCAGCTTTAAGGGAGCGGGTATCTACAATGAGCAGTTCTTC.

The CDR3 region is CASSPSPGQGGETQYF. DNA of the CDR3: TGTGCCAGCAGCCCAAGCCCGGGACAGGGGGGAGAGACCCAGTACTTC. The chain couples TRBV28 to TRBJ2-5, with 11 bases lining up with TRBD1. The CDR3 runs 16 residues. In germline, CDR1 is MDHEN, CDR2 SYDVKM. Trimming at V came to 6 bases and at J to 4 bases, leaving 10 bases not matched to a gene.

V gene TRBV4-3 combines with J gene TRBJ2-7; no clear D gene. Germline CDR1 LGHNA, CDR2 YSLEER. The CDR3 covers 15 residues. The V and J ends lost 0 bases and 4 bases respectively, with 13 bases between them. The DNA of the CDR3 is TGCGCCAGCAGCCAAGATTATCGACCACGATACGAGCAGTACTTC. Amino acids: CASSQDYRPRYEQYF.

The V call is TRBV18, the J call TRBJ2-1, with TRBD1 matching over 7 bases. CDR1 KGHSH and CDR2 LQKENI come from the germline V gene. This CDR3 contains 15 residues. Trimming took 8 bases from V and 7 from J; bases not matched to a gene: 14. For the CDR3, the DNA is TGTGCCAGCCCAAACCGGACAGGACCAAAAAATGAGCAGTTCTTC. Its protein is CASPNRTGPKNEQFF.

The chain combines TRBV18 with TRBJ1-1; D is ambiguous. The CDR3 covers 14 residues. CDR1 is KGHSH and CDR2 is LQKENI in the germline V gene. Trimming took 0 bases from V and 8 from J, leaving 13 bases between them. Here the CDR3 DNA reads TGTGCCAGCTCACCACCCACCGCGTCGACAGAAGCTTTCTTT. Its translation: CASSPPTASTEAFF.

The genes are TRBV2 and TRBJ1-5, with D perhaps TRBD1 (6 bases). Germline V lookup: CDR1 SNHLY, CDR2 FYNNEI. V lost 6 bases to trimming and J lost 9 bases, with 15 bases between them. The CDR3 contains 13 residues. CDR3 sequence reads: CASRADRLGPQHF. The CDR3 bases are TGTGCCAGCAGGGCGGACAGACTCGGGCCCCAGCATTTT.

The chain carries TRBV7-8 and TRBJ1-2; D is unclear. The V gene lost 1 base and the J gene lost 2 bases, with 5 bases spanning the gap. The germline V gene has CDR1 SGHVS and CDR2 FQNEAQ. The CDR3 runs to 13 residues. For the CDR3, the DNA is TGTGCCAGCAGCTTAGAATTGAACTATGGCTACACCTTC. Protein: CASSLELNYGYTF. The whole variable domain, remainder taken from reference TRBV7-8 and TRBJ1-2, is GAGVSQSPRYKVAKRGQDVALRCDPISGHVSLFWYQQALGQGPEFLTYFQNEAQLDKSGLPSDRFFAERPEGSVSTLKIQRTQQEDSAVYLCASSLELNYGYTFGSGTRLTVV.

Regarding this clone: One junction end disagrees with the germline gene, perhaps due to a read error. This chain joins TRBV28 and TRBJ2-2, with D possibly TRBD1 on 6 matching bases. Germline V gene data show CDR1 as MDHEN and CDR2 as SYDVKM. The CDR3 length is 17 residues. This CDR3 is CTSSLLGTPTIAGELFF. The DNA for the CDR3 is TGTACCAGCAGTTTATTGGGGACACCCACTATCGCCGGGGAGCTGTTTTTT.

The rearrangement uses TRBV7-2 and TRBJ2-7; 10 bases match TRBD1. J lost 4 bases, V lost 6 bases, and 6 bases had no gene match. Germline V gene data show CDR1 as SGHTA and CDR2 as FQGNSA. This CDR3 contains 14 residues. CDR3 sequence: CASRRQGASYEQYF. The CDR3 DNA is TGTGCCAGCAGGCGACAGGGGGCGTCTTACGAGCAGTACTTC.

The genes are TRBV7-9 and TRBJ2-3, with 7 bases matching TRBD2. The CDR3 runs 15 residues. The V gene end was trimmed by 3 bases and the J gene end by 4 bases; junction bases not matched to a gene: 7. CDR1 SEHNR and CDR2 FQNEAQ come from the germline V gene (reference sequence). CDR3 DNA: TGTGCCAGCAGCTTTCGAACTAGCGTGTCAGATACGCAGTATTTT. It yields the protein CASSFRTSVSDTQYF. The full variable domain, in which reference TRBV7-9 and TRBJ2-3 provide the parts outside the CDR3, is DTGVSQNPRHKITKRGQNVTFRCDPISEHNRLYWYRQTLGQGPEFLTYFQNEAQLEKSRLLSDRFSAERPKGSFSTLEIQRTEQGDSAMYLCASSFRTSVSDTQYFGPGTRLTVL.

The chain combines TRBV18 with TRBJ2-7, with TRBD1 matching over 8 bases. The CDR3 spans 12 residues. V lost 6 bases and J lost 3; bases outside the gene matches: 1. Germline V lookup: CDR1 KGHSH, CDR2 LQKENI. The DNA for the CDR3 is TGTGCCAGCTCCGGGACAGGCTACGAGCAGTACTTC. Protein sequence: CASSGTGYEQYF.

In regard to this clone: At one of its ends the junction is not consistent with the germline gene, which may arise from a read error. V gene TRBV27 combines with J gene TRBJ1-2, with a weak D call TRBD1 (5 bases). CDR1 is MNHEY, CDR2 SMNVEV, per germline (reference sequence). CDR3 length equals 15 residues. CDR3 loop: CASSLIRDPNYGYTF. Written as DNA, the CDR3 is TGTGCCAGCAGTCTTATCCGGGACCCTAATTATGGCTACACCTTC.

As DNA, the CDR3 is TGTGCCACCAGCAGACAGGGTGGGGTCCTAGGGACTGAAGCTTTCTTT. Amino acids: CATSRQGGVLGTEAFF. The V and J genes are TRBV15 and TRBJ1-1; TRBD1 might be the D (5 bases). V lost 2 bases, J lost 5 bases, and 18 bases lay in between. The CDR3 consists of 16 residues. Per germline, CDR1 LNHNV and CDR2 YYDKDF (reference sequence).

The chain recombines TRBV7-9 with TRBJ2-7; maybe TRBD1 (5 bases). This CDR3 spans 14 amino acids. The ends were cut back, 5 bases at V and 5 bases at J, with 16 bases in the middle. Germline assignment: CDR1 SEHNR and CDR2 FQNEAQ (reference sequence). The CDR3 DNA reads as TGTGCCAGCAGCCTCCGGCAGACAGATCACGAGCAGTACTTC. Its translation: CASSLRQTDHEQYF.

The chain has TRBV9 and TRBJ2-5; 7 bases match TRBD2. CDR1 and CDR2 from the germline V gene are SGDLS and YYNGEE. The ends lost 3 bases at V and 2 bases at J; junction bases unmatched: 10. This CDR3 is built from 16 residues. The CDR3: CASSASGGPRQETQYF. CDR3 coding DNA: TGTGCCAGCAGCGCCTCGGGAGGCCCCCGTCAAGAGACCCAGTACTTC.

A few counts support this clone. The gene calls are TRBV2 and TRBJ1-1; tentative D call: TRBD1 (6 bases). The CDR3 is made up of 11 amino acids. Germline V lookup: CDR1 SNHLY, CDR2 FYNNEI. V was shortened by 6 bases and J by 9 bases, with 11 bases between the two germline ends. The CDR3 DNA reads TGTGCCAGCAGGGCTGGACAGCAAGCTTTCTTT. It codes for CASRAGQQAFF.

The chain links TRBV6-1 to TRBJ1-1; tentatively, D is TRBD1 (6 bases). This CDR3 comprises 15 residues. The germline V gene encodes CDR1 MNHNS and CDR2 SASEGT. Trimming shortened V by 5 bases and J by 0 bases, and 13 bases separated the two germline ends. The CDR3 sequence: CASSLVGQMNTEAFF. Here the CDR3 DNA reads TGTGCCAGCAGTCTCGTTGGACAGATGAACACTGAAGCTTTCTTT.

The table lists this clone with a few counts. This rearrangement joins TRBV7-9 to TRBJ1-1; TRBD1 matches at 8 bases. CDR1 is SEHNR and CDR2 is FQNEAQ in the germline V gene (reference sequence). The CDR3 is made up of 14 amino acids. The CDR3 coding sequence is TGTTACCTAGGGACAGGTAATTGGGGAACTGAAGCTTTCTTT. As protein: CYLGTGNWGTEAFF.

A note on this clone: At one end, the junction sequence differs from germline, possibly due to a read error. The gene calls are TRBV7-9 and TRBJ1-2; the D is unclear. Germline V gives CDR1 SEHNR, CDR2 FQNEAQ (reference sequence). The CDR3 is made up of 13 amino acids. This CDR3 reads CASSPDTNFGYTF. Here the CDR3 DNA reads TGTGCCAGCAGTCCCGACACGAACTTTGGCTACACCTTC. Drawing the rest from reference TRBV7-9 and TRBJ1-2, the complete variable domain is DTGVSQNPRHKITKRGQNVTFRCDPISEHNRLYWYRQTLGQGPEFLTYFQNEAQLEKSRLLSDRFSAERPKGSFSTLEIQRTEQGDSAMYLCASSPDTNFGYTFGSGTRLTVV.

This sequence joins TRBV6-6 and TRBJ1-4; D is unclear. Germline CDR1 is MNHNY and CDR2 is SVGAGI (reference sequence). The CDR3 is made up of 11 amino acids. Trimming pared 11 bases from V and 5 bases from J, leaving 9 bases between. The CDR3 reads CAGRTNEKLFF. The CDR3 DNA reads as TGTGCCGGACGGACGAATGAAAAACTGTTTTTT.